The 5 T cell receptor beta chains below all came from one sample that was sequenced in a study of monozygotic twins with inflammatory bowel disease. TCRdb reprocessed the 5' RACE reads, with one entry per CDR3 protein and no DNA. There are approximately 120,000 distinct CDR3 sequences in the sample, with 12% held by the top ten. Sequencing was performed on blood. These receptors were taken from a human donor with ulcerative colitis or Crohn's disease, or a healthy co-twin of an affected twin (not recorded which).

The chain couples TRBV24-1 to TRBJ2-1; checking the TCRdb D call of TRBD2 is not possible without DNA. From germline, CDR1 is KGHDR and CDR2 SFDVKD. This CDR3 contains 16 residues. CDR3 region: CATSDPGLAGGNEQFF.

The CDR3 loop is CASSLNSGEPETQYF. The chain recombines TRBV12-3 or TRBV12-4 with TRBJ2-5. The CDR3 is made up of 15 amino acids.

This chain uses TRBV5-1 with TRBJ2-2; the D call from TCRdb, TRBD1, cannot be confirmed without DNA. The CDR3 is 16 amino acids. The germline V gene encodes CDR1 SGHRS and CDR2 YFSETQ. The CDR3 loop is CASSFTGQGEAGELFF.

CDR3 loop: CASSVQGARTDTQYF. The chain links TRBV7-3 to TRBJ2-3; TCRdb calls TRBD1, which cannot be checked without DNA. This CDR3 contains 15 residues. Germline V gene lookup returns CDR1 SGHTA and CDR2 FQGTGA.

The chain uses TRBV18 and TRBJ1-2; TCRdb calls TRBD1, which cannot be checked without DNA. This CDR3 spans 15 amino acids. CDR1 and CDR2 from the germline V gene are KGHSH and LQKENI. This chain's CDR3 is CASSPGWDGLGGYTF.